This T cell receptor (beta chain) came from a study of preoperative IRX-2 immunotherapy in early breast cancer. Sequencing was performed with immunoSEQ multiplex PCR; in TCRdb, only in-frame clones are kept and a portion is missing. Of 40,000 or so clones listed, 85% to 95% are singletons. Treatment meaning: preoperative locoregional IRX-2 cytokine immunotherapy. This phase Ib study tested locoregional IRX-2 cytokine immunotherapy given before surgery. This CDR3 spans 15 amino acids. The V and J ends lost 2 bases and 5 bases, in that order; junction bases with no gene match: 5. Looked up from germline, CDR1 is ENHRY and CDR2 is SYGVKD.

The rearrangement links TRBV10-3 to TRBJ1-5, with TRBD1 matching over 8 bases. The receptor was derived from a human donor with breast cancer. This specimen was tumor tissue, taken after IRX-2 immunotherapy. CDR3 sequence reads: CAISEVDRDDQPQHF. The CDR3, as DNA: TGTGCCATCAGTGAGGTGGACAGGGACGATCAGCCCCAGCATTTT.